This is a list of T cell receptor beta chains from one sample in a study of T cells in narcolepsy. Assay used: immunoSEQ multiplex PCR; TCRdb lists only in-frame clones, some missing. The table has 30,000 to 45,000 clones, around 82% seen once; the top ten hold roughly 1.6%. Specimen: CD45RA- memory CD4+ T cells from PBMCs. All receptors come from a human donor with narcolepsy. The conserved cysteine and the conserved F or W are not part of the CDR3 here. Each record gives: V gene, J gene, CDR3 protein.

>TRBV25-1|TRBJ1-5
ASSGTGVRQPQH
>TRBV28|TRBJ1-2
ASSFDRTGSYGYT
>TRBV18|TRBJ2-7
ASSRDRGLYEQY
>TRBV18|TRBJ1-2
ASSPPGQGDRGYGYT
>TRBV7-2|TRBJ2-7
ASSPTRDRVQY
>TRBV5-4|TRBJ1-2
ASGQKTGRRNYGYT
>TRBV18|TRBJ1-6
ASSPGQAPGPLH
>TRBV28|TRBJ1-3
ASSSGSTSGNTIY
>TRBV5-4|TRBJ1-6
ASSRQGNNSPLH
>TRBV7-3|TRBJ1-6
ASSLGQGGNSPLH
>TRBV6-5|TRBJ1-1
ASRGGVAIEAF
>TRBV29-1|TRBJ2-1
SVGDRGESGGAEEQF
>TRBV28|TRBJ2-5
ASSFLRTSGMEETQY
>TRBV13|TRBJ2-1
ASSSMPGLASNEQF
>TRBV4-3|TRBJ1-2
ASSQDRQDNYGYT
>TRBV27|TRBJ1-2
ASSLRRGYGYT
>TRBV2|TRBJ1-6
ASRGSSYNSPLH
>TRBV7-3|TRBJ2-5
ASSSGLGGTETQY
>TRBV28|TRBJ1-6
ATRVSERSPLH
>TRBV2|TRBJ2-7
AGTRTATGEQY
>TRBV5-1|TRBJ2-7
ASSFGSSYEQY
>TRBV9|TRBJ2-2
ASSAGTAGTGELF